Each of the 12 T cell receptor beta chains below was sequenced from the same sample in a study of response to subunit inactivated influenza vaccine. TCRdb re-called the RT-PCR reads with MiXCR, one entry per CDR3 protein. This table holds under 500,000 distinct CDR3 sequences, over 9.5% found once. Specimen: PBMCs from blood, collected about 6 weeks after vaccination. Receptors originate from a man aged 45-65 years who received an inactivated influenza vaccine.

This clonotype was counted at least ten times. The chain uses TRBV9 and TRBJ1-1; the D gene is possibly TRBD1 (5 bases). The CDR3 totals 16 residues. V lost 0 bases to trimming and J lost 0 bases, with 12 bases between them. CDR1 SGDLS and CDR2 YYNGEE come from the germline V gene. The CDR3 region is CASSVVSGPMNTEAFF. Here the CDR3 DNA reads TGTGCCAGCAGCGTAGTTTCGGGGCCGATGAACACTGAAGCTTTCTTT.

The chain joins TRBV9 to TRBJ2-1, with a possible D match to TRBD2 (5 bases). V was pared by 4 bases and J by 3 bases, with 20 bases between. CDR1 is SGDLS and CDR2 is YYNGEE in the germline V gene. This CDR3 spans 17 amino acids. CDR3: CASSPQGRAENYNEQFF. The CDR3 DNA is TGTGCCAGCAGCCCGCAAGGTCGAGCGGAAAACTACAATGAGCAGTTCTTC.

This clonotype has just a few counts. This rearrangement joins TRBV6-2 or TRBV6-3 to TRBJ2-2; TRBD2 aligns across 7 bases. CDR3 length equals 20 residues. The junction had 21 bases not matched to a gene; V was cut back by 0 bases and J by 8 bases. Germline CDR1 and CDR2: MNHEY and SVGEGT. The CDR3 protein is CASSYSTGTAGKLVGGELFF. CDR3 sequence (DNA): TGTGCCAGCAGTTACTCCACCGGAACAGCGGGGAAATTGGTAGGAGGGGAGCTGTTTTTT.

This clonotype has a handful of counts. In DNA, the CDR3 is TGTGCCAGCAGTTCCCTCGGGACATATTCTGGGGCCAACGTCCTGACTTTC. Encoded protein: CASSSLGTYSGANVLTF. The chain employs TRBV27 and TRBJ2-6; weak D call: TRBD1 (6 bases). Per germline, CDR1 MNHEY and CDR2 SMNVEV (reference sequence). The CDR3 sequence is 17 residues long. Trimming took 4 bases from V and 1 from J, leaving 14 bases between them. Full variable domain (missing parts from reference TRBV27 and TRBJ2-6): EAQVTQNPRYLITVTGKKLTVTCSQNMNHEYMSWYRQDPGLGLRQIYYSMNVEVTDKGDVPEGYKVSRKEKRNFPLILESPSPNQTSLYFCASSSLGTYSGANVLTFGAGSRLTVL.

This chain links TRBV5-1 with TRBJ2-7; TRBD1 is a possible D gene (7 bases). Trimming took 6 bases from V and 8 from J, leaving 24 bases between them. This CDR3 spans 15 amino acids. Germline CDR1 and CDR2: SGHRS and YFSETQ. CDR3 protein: CASNNDGRGTGKQYF. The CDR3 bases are TGCGCCAGCAACAATGACGGCAGGGGGACTGGGAAGCAGTACTTC.

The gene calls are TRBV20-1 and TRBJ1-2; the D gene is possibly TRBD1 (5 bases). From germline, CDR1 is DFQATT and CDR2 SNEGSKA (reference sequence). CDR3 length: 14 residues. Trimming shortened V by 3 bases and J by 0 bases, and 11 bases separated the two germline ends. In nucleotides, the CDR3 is TGCAGTGCTAGTTTGGGGGGGGCTAACTATGGCTACACCTTC. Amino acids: CSASLGGANYGYTF.

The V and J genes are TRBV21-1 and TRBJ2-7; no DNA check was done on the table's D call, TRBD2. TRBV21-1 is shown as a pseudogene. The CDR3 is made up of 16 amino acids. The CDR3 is CASSRTSGGPSYEQYF. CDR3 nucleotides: TGTGCCAGCAGCAGGACTAGCGGGGGGCCTTCCTACGAGCAGTACTTC.

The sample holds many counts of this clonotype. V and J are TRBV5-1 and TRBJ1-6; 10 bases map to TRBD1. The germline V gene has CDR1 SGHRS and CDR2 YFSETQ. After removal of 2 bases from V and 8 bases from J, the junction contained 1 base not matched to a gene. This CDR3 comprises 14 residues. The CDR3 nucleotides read TGCGCCAGCAGCTTCGGGACAGGGGATTCACCCCTCCACTTT. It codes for CASSFGTGDSPLHF.

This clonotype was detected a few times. The CDR3: CASSYSGRLNSPLHF. Here the CDR3 DNA reads TGTGCCAGCAGTTACTCTGGGCGACTGAATTCACCCCTCCACTTT. The chain is built from TRBV6-5 and TRBJ1-6; no clear D. The CDR3 has 15 residues. Germline V lookup: CDR1 MNHEY, CDR2 SVGAGI. V shed 0 bases and J shed 7 bases, with 10 bases lying between them.

The CDR3 sequence is CASSPSSDRGPQYF. As DNA, the CDR3 is TGTGCCAGCAGCCCGTCTTCCGACAGGGGGCCCCAGTACTTC. The V call is TRBV9, the J call TRBJ2-5, with 10 bases lining up with TRBD1. The CDR3 is 14 residues long. Germline CDR1 and CDR2: SGDLS and YYNGEE. With 4 bases clipped from V and 9 bases from J, the junction kept 9 bases outside the gene matches.

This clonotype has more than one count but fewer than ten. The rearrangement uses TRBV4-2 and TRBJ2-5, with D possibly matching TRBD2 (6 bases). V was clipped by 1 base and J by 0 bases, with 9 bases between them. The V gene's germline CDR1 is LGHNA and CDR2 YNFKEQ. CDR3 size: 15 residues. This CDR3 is CASSQGEAYQETQYF. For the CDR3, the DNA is TGTGCCAGCAGCCAAGGGGAGGCCTACCAAGAGACCCAGTACTTC.

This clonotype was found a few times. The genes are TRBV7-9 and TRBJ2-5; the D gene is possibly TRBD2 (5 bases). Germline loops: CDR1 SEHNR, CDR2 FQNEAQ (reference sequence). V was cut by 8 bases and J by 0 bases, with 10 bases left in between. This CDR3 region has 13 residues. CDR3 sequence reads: CASGGRNQETQYF. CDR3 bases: TGTGCCAGCGGCGGGCGGAACCAAGAGACCCAGTACTTC.